This T cell receptor (beta chain) derives from a study of beta chain features in type 1 diabetes. Study-wide results and limits: The study found fewer insertions and more deletions at VDJ junctions in type 1 diabetes patients.

This CDR3 contains 13 residues. The V gene end was trimmed by 5 bases and the J gene end by 6 bases; junction bases not matched to a gene: 5. Germline V CDR1 and CDR2: MNHEY, SVGAGI. Every participating donor gave one draw, a heparinised blood sample averaging roughly 0.12 L. Each sorted population was over 95% pure. What was sequenced were expressed TCRB transcripts, since all of the isolated RNA had been reverse transcribed. Sequenced by immunoSEQ multiplex PCR; TCRdb stores in-frame clones only, minus some. The sample has nearly 250,000 clones, 13% to 15% seen once. In this sample, this clone turned up a few times. Its antigen is unidentified.

The chain is built from TRBV6-5 and TRBJ1-1; 8 positions agree with TRBD1. Input material: naive CD4+ T cells from blood. The receptor's source is a woman aged 40 to 55 in good health. The DNA of the CDR3 is TGTGCCAGCAGTAGGACAGGGATCTCTGAAGCTTTCTTT. Residues: CASSRTGISEAFF.